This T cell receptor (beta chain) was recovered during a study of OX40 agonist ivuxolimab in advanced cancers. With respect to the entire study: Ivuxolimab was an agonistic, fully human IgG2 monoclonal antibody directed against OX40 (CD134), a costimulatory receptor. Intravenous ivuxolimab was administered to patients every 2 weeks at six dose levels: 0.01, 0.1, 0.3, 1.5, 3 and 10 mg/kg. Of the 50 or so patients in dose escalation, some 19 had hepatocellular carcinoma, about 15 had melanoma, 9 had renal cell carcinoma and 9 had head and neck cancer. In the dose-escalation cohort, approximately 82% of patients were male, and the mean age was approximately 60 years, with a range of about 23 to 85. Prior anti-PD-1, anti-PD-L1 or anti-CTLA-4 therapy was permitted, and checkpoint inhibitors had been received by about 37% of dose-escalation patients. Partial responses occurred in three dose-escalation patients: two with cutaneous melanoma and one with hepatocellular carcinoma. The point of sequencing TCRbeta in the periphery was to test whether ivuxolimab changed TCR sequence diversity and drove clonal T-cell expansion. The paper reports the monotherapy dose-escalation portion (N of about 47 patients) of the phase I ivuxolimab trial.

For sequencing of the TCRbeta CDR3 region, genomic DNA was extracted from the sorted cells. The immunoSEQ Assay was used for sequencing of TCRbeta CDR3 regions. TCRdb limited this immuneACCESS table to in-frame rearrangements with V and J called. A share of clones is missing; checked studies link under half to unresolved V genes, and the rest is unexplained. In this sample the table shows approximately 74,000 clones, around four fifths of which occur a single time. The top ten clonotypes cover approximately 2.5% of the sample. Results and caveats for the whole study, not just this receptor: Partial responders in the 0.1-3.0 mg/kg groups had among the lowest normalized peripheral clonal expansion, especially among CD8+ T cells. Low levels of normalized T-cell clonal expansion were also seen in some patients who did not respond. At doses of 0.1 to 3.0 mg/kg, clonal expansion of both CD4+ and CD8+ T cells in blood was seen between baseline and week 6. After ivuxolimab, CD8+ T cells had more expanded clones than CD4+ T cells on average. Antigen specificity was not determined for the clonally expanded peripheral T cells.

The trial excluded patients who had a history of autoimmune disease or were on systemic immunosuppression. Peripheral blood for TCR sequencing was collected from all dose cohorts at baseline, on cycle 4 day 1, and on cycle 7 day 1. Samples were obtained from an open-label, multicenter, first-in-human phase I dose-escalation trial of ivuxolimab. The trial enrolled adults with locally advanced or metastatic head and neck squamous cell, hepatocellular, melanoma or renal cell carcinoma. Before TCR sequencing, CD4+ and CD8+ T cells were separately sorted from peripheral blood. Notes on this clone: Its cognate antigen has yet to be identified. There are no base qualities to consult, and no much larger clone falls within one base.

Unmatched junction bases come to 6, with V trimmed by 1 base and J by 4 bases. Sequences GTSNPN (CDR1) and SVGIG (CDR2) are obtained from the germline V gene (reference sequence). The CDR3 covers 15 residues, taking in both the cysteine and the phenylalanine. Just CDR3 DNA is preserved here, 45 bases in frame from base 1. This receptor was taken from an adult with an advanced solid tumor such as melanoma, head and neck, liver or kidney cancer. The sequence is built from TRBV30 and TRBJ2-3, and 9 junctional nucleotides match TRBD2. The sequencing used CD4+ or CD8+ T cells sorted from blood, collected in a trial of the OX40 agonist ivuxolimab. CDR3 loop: CAWSAGLASADTQYF. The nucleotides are TGTGCCTGGAGTGCCGGACTAGCGTCGGCAGATACGCAGTATTTT.